The T cell receptor beta chain under discussion was sequenced for a study of cytomegalovirus exposure and HLA in healthy donors. In the study overall: It was reported in a later analysis that the same platform had been used for the 120 validation repertoires as for the 666 first-cohort repertoires.

Measured with immunoSEQ multiplex PCR; TCRdb has only the in-frame clones, and not every one. The table has 110,000 to 150,000 clones, approximately 90% seen once; the top ten hold roughly 0.7%. Regarding this clone: Its antigen is unknown.

Study results and limitations: High sensitivity and specificity were reportedly achieved when the classifier diagnosed cytomegalovirus status. Most sequenced TCRs were rare (though some public TCRs occurred in many donors).

The CDR3 consists of 15 residues. V lost 9 bases and J lost 3; bases outside the gene matches: 10. Germline CDR1 and CDR2: MNHNS and SASEGT. Sequenced sample: PBMCs. The genes are TRBV6-1 and TRBJ2-7; TRBD2 agrees at 11 bases. The clonotype was recovered from a man between 18 and 35 years old in good health and CMV-seronegative. CDR3 in DNA: TGTGCCAGTGTGAAGACTAGCGGGGTAAACTACGAGCAGTACTTC. Its protein is CASVKTSGVNYEQYF.